This entry describes one T cell receptor (beta chain). Some clones are missing from TCRdb's copy, which holds only in-frame ones; the method was immunoSEQ multiplex PCR. In the table there are 150,000 to 200,000 clones, around 84% of which are singletons. The sample is drawn from a study of cytotoxic CD8 clonotypes in ibrutinib-treated CLL. Deletions cut 1 base from V and 5 bases from J, with 8 bases between. CDR3 size: 13 residues. CDR1 and CDR2 from the germline V gene are LNHDA and SQIVND (reference sequence). Sample: PBMCs, taken after 12 months of ibrutinib treatment. The rearrangement joins TRBV19 to TRBJ1-1; D call uncertain. This receptor was identified in a human donor with chronic lymphocytic leukemia. CDR3 amino acids: CASSIGPDTEAFF. As DNA, the CDR3 is TGTGCCAGTAGTATAGGTCCTGATACTGAAGCTTTCTTT.